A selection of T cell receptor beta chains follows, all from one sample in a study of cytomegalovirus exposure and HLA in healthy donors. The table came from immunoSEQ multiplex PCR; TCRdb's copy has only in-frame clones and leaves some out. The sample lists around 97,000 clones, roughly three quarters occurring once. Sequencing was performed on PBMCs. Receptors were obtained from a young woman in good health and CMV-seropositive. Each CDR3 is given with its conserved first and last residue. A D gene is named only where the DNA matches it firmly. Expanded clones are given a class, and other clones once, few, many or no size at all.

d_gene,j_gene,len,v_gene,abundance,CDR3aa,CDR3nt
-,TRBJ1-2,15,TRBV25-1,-,CASSDDSGTFFGYTF,TGTGCCAGCAGTGACGACTCCGGGACATTCTTTGGCTACACCTTC
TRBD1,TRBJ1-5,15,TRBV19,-,CASTDRGNFMQPQHF,TGTGCCAGTACCGACAGGGGCAACTTTATGCAGCCCCAGCATTTT
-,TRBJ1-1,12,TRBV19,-,CASSIGATEAFF,TGTGCCAGTAGTATTGGGGCGACTGAAGCTTTCTTT
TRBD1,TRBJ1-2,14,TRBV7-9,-,CASSTGQGLFGYTF,TGTGCCAGCAGCACGGGACAGGGGCTGTTCGGCTACACCTTC
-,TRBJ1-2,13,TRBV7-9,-,CASSLGQVYGYTF,TGTGCCAGCAGCTTGGGGCAGGTCTATGGCTACACCTTC
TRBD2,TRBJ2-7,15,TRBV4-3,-,CASSQDETSGYEQYF,TGCGCCAGCAGCCAAGATGAGACTAGCGGGTACGAGCAGTACTTC
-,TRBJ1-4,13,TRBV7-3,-,CASSRQRNEKLFF,TGTGCCAGCAGCCGACAGCGTAATGAAAAACTGTTTTTT
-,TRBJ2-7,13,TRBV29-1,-,CSVAGGPHYEQYF,TGCAGCGTCGCAGGAGGGCCTCACTACGAGCAGTACTTC
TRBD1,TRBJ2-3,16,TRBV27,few,CASSPDRGWRADTQYF,TGTGCCAGCAGTCCTGACAGGGGGTGGCGGGCAGATACGCAGTATTTT
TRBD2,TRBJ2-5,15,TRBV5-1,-,CASSLGLAGEGTQYF,TGCGCCAGCAGCTTGGGACTAGCGGGGGAAGGGACCCAGTACTTC
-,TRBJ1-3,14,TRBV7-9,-,CASSHRVSGNTIYF,TGTGCCAGCAGCCATAGAGTCTCTGGAAACACCATATATTTT
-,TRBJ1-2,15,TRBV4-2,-,CASSPPRTANYGYTF,TGTGCCAGCAGCCCTCCCAGGACAGCTAACTATGGCTACACCTTC
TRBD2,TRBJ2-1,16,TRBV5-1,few,CASSLLGTSGNNEQFF,TGCGCCAGCAGCTTGTTGGGGACTAGCGGAAACAATGAGCAGTTCTTC
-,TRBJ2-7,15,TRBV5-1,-,CASSFLAGPSYEQYF,TGCGCCAGCAGCTTCCTTGCGGGGCCGTCCTACGAGCAGTACTTC
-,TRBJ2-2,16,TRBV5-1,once,CASSFWRPDRTGELFF,TGCGCCAGCAGCTTTTGGAGGCCAGACAGGACCGGGGAGCTGTTTTTT
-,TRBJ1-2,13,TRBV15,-,CATSMTANYGYTF,TGTGCCACCAGCATGACAGCCAACTATGGCTACACCTTC
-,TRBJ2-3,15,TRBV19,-,CASSIGPARRDTQYF,TGTGCCAGTAGTATAGGCCCCGCCCGGCGGGATACGCAGTATTTT
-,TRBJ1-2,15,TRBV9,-,CASSVGGGTNYGYTF,TGTGCCAGCAGCGTAGGGGGCGGTACTAACTATGGCTACACCTTC
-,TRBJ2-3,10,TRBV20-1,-,CSARLGAQYF,TGCAGTGCTAGGCTGGGAGCGCAGTATTTT
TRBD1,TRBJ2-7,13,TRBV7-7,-,CASSRDRGREQYF,TGTGCCAGCAGCCGGGACAGGGGTCGCGAGCAGTACTTC
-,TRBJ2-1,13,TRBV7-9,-,CASSSTLENEQFF,TGTGCCAGCAGCTCGACCCTAGAAAATGAGCAGTTCTTC
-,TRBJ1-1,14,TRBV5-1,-,CASSNTGDYSEAFF,TGCGCCAGCAGCAACACCGGGGACTATTCTGAAGCTTTCTTT
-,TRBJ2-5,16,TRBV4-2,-,CASSRTRDNPGETQYF,TGTGCCAGCAGCCGCACACGGGACAATCCTGGGGAGACCCAGTACTTC
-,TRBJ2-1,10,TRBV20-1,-,CSARYNEQFF,TGCAGTGCTCGCTACAATGAGCAGTTCTTC
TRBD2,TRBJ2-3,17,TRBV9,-,CASSVAGTSGGTDTQYF,TGTGCCAGCAGCGTAGCGGGGACTAGCGGGGGCACAGATACGCAGTATTTT
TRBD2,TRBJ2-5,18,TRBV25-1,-,CASTPPGGLAGHKETQYF,TGTGCCAGCACTCCACCTGGGGGGCTAGCGGGACATAAAGAGACCCAGTACTTC
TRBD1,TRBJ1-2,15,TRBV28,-,CASSLITGGNDGYTF,TGTGCCAGCAGTCTTATAACAGGGGGCAACGATGGCTACACCTTC
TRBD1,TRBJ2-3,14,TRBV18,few,CASSPGQGPDTQYF,TGTGCCAGCTCACCGGGACAGGGCCCAGATACGCAGTATTTT
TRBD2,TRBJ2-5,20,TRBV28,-,CASSPPSALAGLRVGKTQYF,TGTGCCAGCAGTCCACCATCCGCACTAGCGGGACTACGGGTCGGGAAGACCCAGTACTTC
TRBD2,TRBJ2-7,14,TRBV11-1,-,CASSPGVAGRTQYF,TGTGCCAGCAGCCCCGGGGTAGCGGGGAGGACGCAGTACTTC
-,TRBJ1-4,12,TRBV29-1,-,CSVVGGDEKLFF,TGCAGCGTTGTTGGGGGGGACGAAAAACTGTTTTTT
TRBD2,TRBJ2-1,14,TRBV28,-,CASSLYDLAGGGFF,TGTGCCAGCAGTTTATACGATCTAGCGGGAGGGGGCTTCTTC
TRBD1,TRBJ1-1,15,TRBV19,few,CASSIRWRGQTEAFF,TGTGCCAGTAGTATCCGGTGGAGGGGGCAGACTGAAGCTTTCTTT
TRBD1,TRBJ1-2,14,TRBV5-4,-,CASSDGQGAFGYTF,TGTGCCAGCAGCGACGGGCAGGGGGCGTTTGGCTACACCTTC
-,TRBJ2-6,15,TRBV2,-,CASSEPRSGANVLTF,TGTGCCAGCAGTGAACCGCGGTCTGGGGCCAACGTCCTGACTTTC
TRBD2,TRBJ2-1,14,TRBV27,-,CASSSGGRFNEQFF,TGTGCCAGCAGTTCCGGCGGGAGGTTCAATGAGCAGTTCTTC
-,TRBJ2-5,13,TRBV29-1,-,CSVKPLFKETQYF,TGCAGCGTCAAGCCTTTATTTAAAGAGACCCAGTACTTC
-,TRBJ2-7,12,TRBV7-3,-,CASSLSGTEQYF,TGTGCCAGCAGCTTATCGGGAACCGAGCAGTACTTC
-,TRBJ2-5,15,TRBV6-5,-,CASSYGVGSGETQYF,TGTGCCAGCAGTTACGGGGTGGGGAGTGGCGAGACCCAGTACTTC
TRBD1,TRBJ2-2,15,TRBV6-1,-,CASSHLTGDTGELFF,TGTGCCAGCAGTCACTTGACAGGGGACACCGGGGAGCTGTTTTTT
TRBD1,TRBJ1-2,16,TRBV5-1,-,CASSDLVDRGLYGYTF,TGCGCCAGCAGCGATCTGGTGGACAGGGGCCTCTATGGCTACACCTTC
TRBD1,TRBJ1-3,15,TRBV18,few,CASSTGTGLGNTIYF,TGTGCCAGCTCAACCGGGACAGGGCTTGGAAACACCATATATTTT
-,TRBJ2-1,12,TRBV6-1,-,CASSEARNEQFF,TGTGCCAGCAGTGAAGCGCGTAATGAGCAGTTCTTC
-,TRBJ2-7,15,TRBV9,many,CASSVGAGPVYEQYF,TGTGCCAGCAGCGTAGGTGCTGGGCCGGTTTACGAGCAGTACTTC
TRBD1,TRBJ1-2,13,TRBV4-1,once,CASSRDRVYGYTF,TGCGCCAGCAGCCGGGACAGGGTTTATGGCTACACCTTC
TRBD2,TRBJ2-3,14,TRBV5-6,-,CASTPRGGADTQYF,TGTGCCAGCACCCCCCGCGGGGGGGCAGATACGCAGTATTTT
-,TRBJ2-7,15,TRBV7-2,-,CASSPTGYNSYEQYF,TGTGCCAGCAGCCCCACAGGGTATAACTCCTACGAGCAGTACTTC
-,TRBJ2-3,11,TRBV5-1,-,CASTSRDTQYF,TGCGCCAGCACTTCCCGAGATACGCAGTATTTT
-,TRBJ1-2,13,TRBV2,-,CASSRDINYGYTF,TGTGCCAGCAGTCGGGACATTAACTATGGCTACACCTTC
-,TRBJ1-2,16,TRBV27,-,CASSPSNPRVYYGYTF,TGTGCCAGCAGTCCATCTAACCCCCGGGTCTACTATGGCTACACCTTC
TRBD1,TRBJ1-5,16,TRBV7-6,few,CASSPRTGTHHQPQHF,TGTGCCAGCAGCCCGCGGACAGGGACCCATCATCAGCCCCAGCATTTT
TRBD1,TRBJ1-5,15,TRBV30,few,CAWNTGQYSNQPQHF,TGTGCCTGGAATACGGGACAGTATAGCAATCAGCCCCAGCATTTT
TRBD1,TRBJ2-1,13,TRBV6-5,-,CASRQGARNEQFF,TGTGCCAGCAGACAGGGGGCTCGGAATGAGCAGTTCTTC
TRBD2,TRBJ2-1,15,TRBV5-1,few,CASSWSAGALNEQFF,TGCGCCAGCAGCTGGTCAGCGGGAGCTTTAAATGAGCAGTTCTTC
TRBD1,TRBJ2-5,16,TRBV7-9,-,CASSPAGTGGGETQYF,TGTGCCAGCAGCCCCGCCGGGACAGGGGGGGGAGAGACCCAGTACTTC
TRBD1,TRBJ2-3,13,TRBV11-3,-,CASRDRATDTQYF,TGTGCCAGCCGGGACAGGGCCACAGATACGCAGTATTTT
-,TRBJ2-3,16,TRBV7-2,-,CASSLEAWYSTDTQYF,TGTGCCAGCAGCTTAGAAGCGTGGTATAGCACAGATACGCAGTATTTT
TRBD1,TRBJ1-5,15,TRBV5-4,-,CASSPGQGNNQPQHF,TGTGCCAGCAGCCCCGGACAGGGAAACAATCAGCCCCAGCATTTT
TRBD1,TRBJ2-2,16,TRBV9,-,CASSGSGTGGNGELFF,TGTGCCAGCAGCGGCTCCGGGACAGGGGGCAACGGGGAGCTGTTTTTT